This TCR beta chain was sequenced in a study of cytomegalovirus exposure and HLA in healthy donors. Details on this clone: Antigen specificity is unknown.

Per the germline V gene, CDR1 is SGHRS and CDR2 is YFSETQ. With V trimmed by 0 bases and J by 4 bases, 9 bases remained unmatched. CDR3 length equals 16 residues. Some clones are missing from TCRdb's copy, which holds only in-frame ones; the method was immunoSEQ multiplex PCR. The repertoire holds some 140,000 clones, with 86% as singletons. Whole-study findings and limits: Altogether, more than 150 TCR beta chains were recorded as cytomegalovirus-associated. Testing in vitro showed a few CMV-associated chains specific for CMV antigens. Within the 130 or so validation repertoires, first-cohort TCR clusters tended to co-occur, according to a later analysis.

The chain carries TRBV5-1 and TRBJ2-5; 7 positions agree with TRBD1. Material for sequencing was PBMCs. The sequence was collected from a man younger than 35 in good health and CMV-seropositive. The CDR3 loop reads CASSLAPTGTAETQYF. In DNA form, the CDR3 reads TGCGCCAGCAGCTTGGCCCCGACAGGGACGGCAGAGACCCAGTACTTC.